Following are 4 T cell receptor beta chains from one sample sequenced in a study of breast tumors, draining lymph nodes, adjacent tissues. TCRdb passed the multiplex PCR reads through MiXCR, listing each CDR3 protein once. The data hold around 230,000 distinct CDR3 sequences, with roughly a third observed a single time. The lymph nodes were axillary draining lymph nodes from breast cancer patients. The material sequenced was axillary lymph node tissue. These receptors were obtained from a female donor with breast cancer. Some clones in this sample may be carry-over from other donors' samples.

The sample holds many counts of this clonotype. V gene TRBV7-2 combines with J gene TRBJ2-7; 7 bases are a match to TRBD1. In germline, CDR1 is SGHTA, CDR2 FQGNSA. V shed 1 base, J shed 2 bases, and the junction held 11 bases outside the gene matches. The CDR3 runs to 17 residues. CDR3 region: CASSLGGGQGVAYEQYF. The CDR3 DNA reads TGTGCCAGCAGCTTAGGGGGTGGCCAGGGGGTAGCCTACGAGCAGTACTTC. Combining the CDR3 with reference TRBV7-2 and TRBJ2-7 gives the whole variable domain GAGVSQSPSNKVTEKGKDVELRCDPISGHTALYWYRQSLGQGLEFLIYFQGNSAPDKSGLPSDRFSAERTGGSVSTLTIQRTQQEDSAVYLCASSLGGGQGVAYEQYFGPGTRLTVT.

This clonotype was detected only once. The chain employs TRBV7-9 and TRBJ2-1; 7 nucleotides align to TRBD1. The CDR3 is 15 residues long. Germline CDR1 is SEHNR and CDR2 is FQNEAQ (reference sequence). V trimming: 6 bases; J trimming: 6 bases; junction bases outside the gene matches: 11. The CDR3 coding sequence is TGTGCCAGCAGAGGGACACAGGGGTACGGCAATGAGCAGTTCTTC. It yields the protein CASRGTQGYGNEQFF.

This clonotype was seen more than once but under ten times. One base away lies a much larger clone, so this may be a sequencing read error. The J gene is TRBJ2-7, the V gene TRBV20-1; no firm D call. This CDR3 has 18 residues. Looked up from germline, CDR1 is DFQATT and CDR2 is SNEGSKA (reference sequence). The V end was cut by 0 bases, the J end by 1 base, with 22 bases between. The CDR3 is CSARDRSIKANSSYEQYF. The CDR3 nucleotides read TGCAGTGCTAGAGATCGTTCGATCAAAGCCAACTCTTCCTACGAGCAGTACTTC.

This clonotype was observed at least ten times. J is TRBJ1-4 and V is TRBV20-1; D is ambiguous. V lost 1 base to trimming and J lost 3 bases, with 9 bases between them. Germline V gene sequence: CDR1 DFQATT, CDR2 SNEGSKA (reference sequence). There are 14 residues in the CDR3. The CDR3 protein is CSARGSAANEKLFF. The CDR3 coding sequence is TGCAGTGCTAGAGGGAGTGCAGCTAATGAAAAACTGTTTTTT.